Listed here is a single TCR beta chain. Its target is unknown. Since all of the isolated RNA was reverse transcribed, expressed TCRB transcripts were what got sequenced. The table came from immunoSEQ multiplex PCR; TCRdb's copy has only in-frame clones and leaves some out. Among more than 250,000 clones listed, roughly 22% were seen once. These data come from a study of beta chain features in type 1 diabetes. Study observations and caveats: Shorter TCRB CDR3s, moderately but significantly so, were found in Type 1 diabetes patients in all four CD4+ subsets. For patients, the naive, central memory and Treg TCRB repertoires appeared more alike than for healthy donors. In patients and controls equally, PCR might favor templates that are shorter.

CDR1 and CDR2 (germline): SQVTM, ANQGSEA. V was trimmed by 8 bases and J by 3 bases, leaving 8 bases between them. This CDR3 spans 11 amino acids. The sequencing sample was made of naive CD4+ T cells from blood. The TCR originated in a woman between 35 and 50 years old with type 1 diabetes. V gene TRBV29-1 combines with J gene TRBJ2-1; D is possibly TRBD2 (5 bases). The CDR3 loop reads CSLANYNEQFF. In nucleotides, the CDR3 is TGCAGCCTAGCCAACTACAATGAGCAGTTCTTC.